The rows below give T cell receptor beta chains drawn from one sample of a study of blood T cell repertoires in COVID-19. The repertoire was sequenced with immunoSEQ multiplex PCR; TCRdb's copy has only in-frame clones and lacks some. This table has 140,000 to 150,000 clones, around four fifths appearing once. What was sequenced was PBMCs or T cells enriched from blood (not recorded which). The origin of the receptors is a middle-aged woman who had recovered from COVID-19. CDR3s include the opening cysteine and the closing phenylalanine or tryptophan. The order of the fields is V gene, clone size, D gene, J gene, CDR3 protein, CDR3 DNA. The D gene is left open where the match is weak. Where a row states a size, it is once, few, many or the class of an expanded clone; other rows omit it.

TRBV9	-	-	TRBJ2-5	CASSATTRGETQYF	TGTGCCAGCAGCGCGACTACGCGCGGGGAGACCCAGTACTTC
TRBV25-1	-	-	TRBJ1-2	CASSQQGGGYTF	TGTGCCAGCAGTCAGCAGGGAGGCGGCTACACCTTC
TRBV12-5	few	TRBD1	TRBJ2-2	CASGLVRDRAHTGELFF	TGTGCTAGTGGTTTGGTCCGGGACAGAGCTCACACCGGGGAGCTGTTTTTT
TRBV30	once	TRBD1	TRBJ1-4	CAWSVTGAMANEKLFF	TGTGCCTGGAGTGTGACAGGGGCAATGGCTAATGAAAAACTGTTTTTT
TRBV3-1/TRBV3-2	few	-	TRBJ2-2	CASSLRRGGMVNTGELFF	TGTGCCAGCAGTCTACGGCGTGGGGGCATGGTGAACACCGGGGAGCTGTTTTTT
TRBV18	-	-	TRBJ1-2	CASSPPGSTHGYTF	TGTGCCAGCTCACCCCCCGGGTCCACCCATGGCTACACCTTC
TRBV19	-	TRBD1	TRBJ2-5	CASSIEGAVSAIETQYF	TGTGCCAGTAGTATTGAGGGGGCTGTAAGCGCTATAGAGACCCAGTACTTC
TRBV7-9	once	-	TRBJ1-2	CASSQGTSPLYGYTF	TGTGCCAGCAGCCAGGGGACCTCACCGCTCTATGGCTACACCTTC
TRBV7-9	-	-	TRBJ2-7	CASRFDQGPFEQYF	TGTGCCAGCAGGTTCGACCAGGGCCCATTTGAGCAGTACTTC
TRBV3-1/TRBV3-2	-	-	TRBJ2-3	CASSQESDGHSGTQYF	TGTGCCAGCAGCCAAGAATCCGACGGCCACTCAGGTACGCAGTATTTT
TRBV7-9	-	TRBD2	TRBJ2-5	CASQAGGYQETQYF	TGTGCCAGTCAAGCGGGGGGGTACCAAGAGACCCAGTACTTC
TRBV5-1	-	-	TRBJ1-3	CASSFAGRSSSGNTIYF	TGCGCCAGCAGCTTTGCGGGCAGGAGCTCCTCTGGAAACACCATATATTTT
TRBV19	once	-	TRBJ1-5	CASSIMRDQPQHF	TGTGCCAGTAGTATAATGCGGGATCAGCCCCAGCATTTT
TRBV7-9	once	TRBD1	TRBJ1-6	CASSPGQGYNSPLHF	TGTGCCAGCAGCCCGGGACAGGGGTATAATTCACCCCTCCACTTT